Reported below is one T cell receptor beta chain. The data derive from a study of blood T cell repertoires in COVID-19. Turning to the study itself: T cells, B-cell-depleted T cells, or PBMCs supplied cDNA or gDNA.

Germline V gives CDR1 SGDLS, CDR2 YYNGEE. The CDR3 extends over 11 amino acids. V lost 4 bases and J lost 3, with 3 bases in between. TCRdb's copy holds only in-frame clones and misses some; the assay was immunoSEQ multiplex PCR. This sample yields fewer than 400,000 clones, of which around 86% are seen a single time; roughly 4.5% belongs to the top ten. The TCR was taken from a man aged 25 to 45 who had recovered from COVID-19. The chain uses TRBV9 and TRBJ2-3; D ambiguous. Sequenced sample: PBMCs or T cells enriched from blood (not recorded which). The chain's CDR3 is CASSLTDTQYF. CDR3 nucleotides: TGTGCCAGCAGCCTTACAGATACGCAGTATTTT.